Presented here are 13 T cell receptor beta chains from one specimen sequenced in a study of blood T cell repertoires in COVID-19. Produced via immunoSEQ multiplex PCR; TCRdb's table is partial and in-frame only. Of about 360,000 clones listed, around nine tenths are singletons. Sequencing was done on a sample of peripheral blood. Receptors originate from a human donor in a cohort sampled during active COVID-19.

J is TRBJ1-4 and V is TRBV20-1; 7 nucleotides line up with TRBD1. The CDR3 length is 11 residues. V lost 6 bases, J lost 8 bases, and 3 bases stayed unmatched. CDR1 is DFQATT and CDR2 is SNEGSKA in the germline V gene (reference sequence). The CDR3 DNA reads TGCAGTGCGTCAGGGGGGGAAAAACTGTTTTTT. Translation gives CSASGGEKLFF.

The chain carries TRBV6-5 and TRBJ2-1, with D possibly TRBD1 on 7 matching bases. This CDR3 has 15 amino acids. Trimming cost V 2 bases and J 7 bases, with 15 bases left between them. The V gene's germline CDR1 is MNHEY and CDR2 SVGAGI. The CDR3 region is CASSYPAGQSNEQFF. CDR3 DNA sequence: TGTGCCAGCAGTTACCCCGCGGGACAGTCTAATGAGCAGTTCTTC.

This chain joins TRBV3-1 (or the pseudogene TRBV3-2) and TRBJ1-1, with 11 positions matching TRBD1. After removal of 2 bases from V and 5 bases from J, the junction contained 7 bases not matched to a gene. CDR1 is LGHDT, CDR2 YNNKEL, per germline (reference sequence). CDR3 length: 16 residues. CDR3 DNA: TGTGCCAGCAGCCAATGGACAGGGGGCTTCTCGACTGAAGCTTTCTTT. It encodes CASSQWTGGFSTEAFF.

The chain joins TRBV19 to TRBJ1-3, with unresolved D. CDR1 and CDR2 from the germline V gene are LNHDA and SQIVND (reference sequence). V lost 9 bases, J lost 3 bases, and 3 bases lay in between. CDR3 length: 10 residues. In DNA, the CDR3 is TGTGCCAGCGGTGGAAACACCATATATTTT. Residues: CASGGNTIYF.

The chain recombines TRBV18 with TRBJ2-2; perhaps TRBD1 as D (6 bases). The CDR3 runs to 14 residues. V lost 5 bases, J lost 1 base, and 8 bases lay in between. Germline-derived CDR1 and CDR2 are KGHSH and LQKENI. The CDR3 sequence is CASSIRGNTGELFF. DNA for the CDR3: TGTGCCAGCTCAATCAGGGGGAACACCGGGGAGCTGTTTTTT.

The rearrangement uses TRBV19 and TRBJ1-6, with TRBD1 identical over 11 bases. The germline V gene encodes CDR1 LNHDA and CDR2 SQIVND (reference sequence). The CDR3 is made up of 15 amino acids. Trimming cost V 3 bases and J 10 bases; bases outside gene matches: 5. The CDR3 reads CASSIRTGGRSPLHF. The CDR3 nucleotides are TGTGCCAGTAGTATCAGGACAGGGGGCAGGTCACCCCTCCACTTT.

This clone occurred once. V is TRBV5-5 and J is TRBJ2-3, with 8 nucleotides matching TRBD1. The V gene end was trimmed by 0 bases and the J gene end by 3 bases; junction bases not matched to a gene: 6. Germline lookup yields CDR1 SGHKS and CDR2 YYEKEE (reference sequence). The CDR3 has 16 residues. The CDR3 DNA follows: TGTGCCAGCAGCTTGGCAGGGGGCGTAGGGACAGATACGCAGTATTTT. It translates to CASSLAGGVGTDTQYF.

The V and J genes are TRBV27 and TRBJ1-2; D might be TRBD1 (6 bases). CDR1 is MNHEY, CDR2 SMNVEV, per germline (reference sequence). This CDR3 comprises 14 residues. The V gene lost 7 bases and the J gene lost 1 base, with 13 bases spanning the gap. The CDR3 nucleotides are TGTGCCAGCACCTTCCCCAGGGGTAACTATGGCTACACCTTC. It specifies CASTFPRGNYGYTF.

The genes are TRBV28 and TRBJ2-7, with D possibly TRBD2 on 5 matching bases. Germline V CDR1 and CDR2: MDHEN, SYDVKM. The CDR3 contains 14 residues. Deletions cut 6 bases from V and 2 bases from J, with 14 bases between. The CDR3 loop is CASSPASGTYEQYF. The CDR3 nucleotides are TGTGCCAGCAGCCCCGCGAGCGGCACCTACGAGCAGTACTTC.

The chain is built from TRBV5-5 and TRBJ2-4; D gene uncertain. Germline values: CDR1 SGHKS, CDR2 YYEKEE (reference sequence). V was cut by 0 bases and J by 5 bases, with 6 bases left in between. The CDR3 contains 13 residues. The CDR3, as DNA: TGTGCCAGCAGCTTGGTTGCAGAAAACATTCAGTACTTC. The encoded protein is CASSLVAENIQYF.

This sequence joins TRBV25-1 and TRBJ2-1; the match to TRBD1 covers 11 bases. CDR3 length equals 14 residues. V trimming: 4 bases; J trimming: 8 bases; junction bases outside the gene matches: 4. Germline V lookup: CDR1 MGHDK, CDR2 SYGVNS. CDR3 amino acids: CASSGTGGGYEQFF. The CDR3 region has the DNA TGTGCCAGCAGTGGGACAGGGGGCGGGTATGAGCAGTTCTTC.

The chain uses TRBV11-2 and TRBJ1-6; D gene unclear. CDR3 size: 14 residues. Germline lookup yields CDR1 SGHAT and CDR2 FQNNGV. V shed 4 bases and J shed 0 bases, with 4 bases lying between them. The CDR3 coding sequence is TGTGCCAGCAGCTGGAGCTCCTATAATTCACCCCTCCACTTT. Protein: CASSWSSYNSPLHF.

The rearrangement joins TRBV27 to TRBJ2-6, with 11 bases identical to TRBD1. The CDR3 runs 20 residues. Germline CDR1 and CDR2: MNHEY and SMNVEV (reference sequence). Unmatched junction bases numbered 12, after V lost 5 bases and J lost 0 bases. The CDR3 region is CASSPLRTGGLNSGANVLTF. CDR3 nucleotide sequence: TGTGCCAGCAGTCCCTTACGGACAGGGGGCCTGAACTCTGGGGCCAACGTCCTGACTTTC.